This T cell receptor beta chain was recorded in a study of PD-L1 blockade in urothelial cancer. Time point here: pretreatment peripheral blood. Profiled with immunoSEQ multiplex PCR; TCRdb holds only in-frame clones, not every one. The sample lists about 63,000 clones, 65% to 90% occurring once. Sequences were derived from PBMCs, sampled around atezolizumab (anti-PD-L1) treatment. The clonotype originates from a man aged 65 to 85 with urothelial cancer.

CDR3 residues: CASSRDRQNYNEQFF. In DNA, the CDR3 is TGTGCCAGCAGCCGGGACAGGCAGAATTACAATGAGCAGTTCTTC. The chain uses TRBV6-6 and TRBJ2-1; 8 bases align to TRBD1. V gave up 6 bases and J gave up 4 bases; unmatched junction bases: 8. The CDR3 has 15 residues. The germline V gene encodes CDR1 MNHNY and CDR2 SVGAGI (reference sequence).